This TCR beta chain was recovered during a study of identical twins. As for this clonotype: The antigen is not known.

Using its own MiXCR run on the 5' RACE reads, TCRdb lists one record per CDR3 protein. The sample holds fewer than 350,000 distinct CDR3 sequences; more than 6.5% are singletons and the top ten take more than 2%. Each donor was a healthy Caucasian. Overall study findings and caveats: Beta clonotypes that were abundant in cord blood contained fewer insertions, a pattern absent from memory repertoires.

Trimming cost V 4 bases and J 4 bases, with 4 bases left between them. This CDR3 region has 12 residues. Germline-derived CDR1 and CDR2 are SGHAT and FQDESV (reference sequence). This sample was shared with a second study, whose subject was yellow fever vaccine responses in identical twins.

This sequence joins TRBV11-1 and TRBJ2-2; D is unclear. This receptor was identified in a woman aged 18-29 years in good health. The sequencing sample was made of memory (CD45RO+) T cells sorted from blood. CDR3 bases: TGTGCCAGCAGCTGGGCCACCGGGGAGCTGTTTTTT. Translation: CASSWATGELFF.